These T cell receptor beta chains were read from a single sample in a study of T cell responses to AZD1222 COVID-19 vaccine. The table came from immunoSEQ multiplex PCR; TCRdb's copy has only in-frame clones and leaves some out. The sample holds under 95,000 clones, roughly nine tenths seen once. This specimen consisted of peripheral blood, obtained on day 0 of AZD1222 vaccination. All receptors come from an adult in good health. Each CDR3 is given with its conserved first and last residue. D genes are given only for firm matches. Only part of the rows carry a size: once, few, many, or a class if the clone is expanded.

J gene,V gene,D gene,clone size,CDR3 protein,CDR3 DNA
TRBJ2-1,TRBV4-3,TRBD2,NA,CASSQDVTSGAGNEQFF,TGCGCCAGCAGCCAAGATGTAACTAGCGGGGCAGGCAATGAGCAGTTCTTC
TRBJ1-5,TRBV23-1,TRBD1,NA,CASSRAGVGTAVYSNQPQHF,TGCGCCAGCAGTCGCGCGGGAGTAGGGACAGCTGTCTATAGCAATCAGCCCCAGCATTTT
TRBJ2-4,TRBV5-4,TRBD2,NA,CASSRGLAGEGIQYF,TGTGCCAGCAGCCGGGGACTAGCGGGAGAAGGGATTCAGTACTTC
TRBJ1-3,TRBV6-5,NA,NA,CASMAGSGNTIYF,TGTGCCAGCATGGCGGGCTCTGGAAACACCATATATTTT
TRBJ1-1,TRBV29-1,NA,NA,CSVAEGVFTEAFF,TGCAGCGTAGCTGAGGGAGTGTTCACTGAAGCTTTCTTT
TRBJ1-1,TRBV30,NA,few,CAWSARNTEAFF,TGTGCCTGGAGTGCCAGGAACACTGAAGCTTTCTTT
TRBJ2-1,TRBV19,NA,NA,CASQDGYSYNEQFF,TGTGCCAGTCAAGACGGATACTCCTACAATGAGCAGTTCTTC
TRBJ1-4,TRBV18,NA,NA,CASSPGREQPRNEKLFF,TGTGCCAGCTCACCAGGGAGAGAGCAACCGCGTAATGAAAAACTGTTTTTT
TRBJ2-7,TRBV23-1,NA,NA,CASSHPDEQYF,TGCGCCAGCAGTCATCCGGACGAGCAGTACTTC
TRBJ1-1,TRBV28,NA,few,CATGALEAFF,TGTGCCACGGGCGCCCTTGAAGCTTTCTTT
TRBJ2-7,TRBV7-9,TRBD2,NA,CASSLTSGPDEQYF,TGTGCCAGCAGTCTGACTAGCGGCCCCGACGAGCAGTACTTC
TRBJ2-2,TRBV5-1,NA,NA,CASRGLSGGKAGELFF,TGCGCCAGCAGGGGTCTTTCGGGGGGCAAGGCCGGGGAGCTGTTTTTT
TRBJ1-3,TRBV6-5,NA,NA,CASRDAGGSGNTIYF,TGTGCCAGCAGAGACGCGGGGGGCTCTGGAAACACCATATATTTT
TRBJ1-1,TRBV4-1,NA,NA,CASSQLPAVATEAFF,TGCGCCAGCAGCCAACTGCCTGCGGTGGCCACTGAAGCTTTCTTT
TRBJ1-1,TRBV30,NA,NA,CAWSGFGTEAFF,TGTGCCTGGAGTGGATTCGGTACTGAAGCTTTCTTT
TRBJ2-7,TRBV30,TRBD1,NA,CALGGNVPHEQYF,TGTGCCTTAGGGGGCAATGTTCCCCACGAGCAGTACTTC
TRBJ2-1,TRBV24-1,NA,NA,CATSDSRGAFREQFF,TGTGCCACCAGTGATTCCCGGGGGGCTTTCAGGGAGCAGTTCTTC
TRBJ1-2,TRBV4-1,NA,NA,CASSQARQTNYGYTF,TGCGCCAGCAGCCAAGCTCGACAGACTAACTATGGCTACACCTTC
TRBJ2-4,TRBV27,NA,NA,CASSSFSLKNIQYF,TGTGCCAGCAGTTCTTTCAGTCTCAAAAACATTCAGTACTTC
TRBJ2-1,TRBV2,TRBD1,NA,CASSEAPTGGFRFF,TGTGCCAGCAGTGAAGCGCCTACAGGGGGCTTTCGGTTCTTC
TRBJ2-1,TRBV6-2/TRBV6-3,TRBD2,once,CASSPGTSGYYNEQFF,TGTGCCAGCAGCCCCGGGACTAGCGGATATTACAATGAGCAGTTCTTC
TRBJ1-5,TRBV2,NA,NA,CASIRGKDQPQHF,TGTGCCAGTATCAGGGGTAAGGATCAGCCCCAGCATTTT
TRBJ1-5,TRBV5-5,NA,NA,CASNLGRDNQPQHF,TGTGCCAGCAACCTCGGACGGGACAATCAGCCCCAGCATTTT
TRBJ2-1,TRBV6-6,NA,NA,CASSSGRAVANNEQFF,TGTGCCAGCAGTTCGGGGCGGGCGGTAGCGAACAATGAGCAGTTCTTC
TRBJ2-2,TRBV18,TRBD1,NA,CASSPSAGQGARTGELFF,TGTGCCAGCTCACCATCGGCGGGACAGGGGGCGCGCACCGGGGAGCTGTTTTTT
TRBJ2-3,TRBV7-2,TRBD1,NA,CASSLTTGGTDTQYF,TGTGCCAGCAGCTTAACGACAGGGGGAACAGATACGCAGTATTTT
TRBJ2-3,TRBV3-1/TRBV3-2,NA,NA,CASSPGSYTDTQYF,TGTGCCAGCAGCCCCGGTAGTTACACAGATACGCAGTATTTT
TRBJ2-6,TRBV6-5,NA,NA,CASSSRASGANVLTF,TGTGCCAGCAGTAGTAGAGCCTCTGGGGCCAACGTCCTGACTTTC
TRBJ2-6,TRBV7-9,TRBD1,NA,CASSLLQGAFGANVLTF,TGTGCCAGCAGCTTATTACAGGGGGCGTTCGGGGCCAACGTCCTGACTTTC
TRBJ1-1,TRBV11-3,NA,NA,CASSNGFLRDTEAFF,TGTGCCAGCAGCAACGGGTTTCTGAGGGACACTGAAGCTTTCTTT
TRBJ1-5,TRBV30,TRBD1,NA,CAWKGQGAAQPQHF,TGTGCCTGGAAGGGACAGGGGGCGGCTCAGCCCCAGCATTTT
TRBJ2-1,TRBV4-2,TRBD2,NA,CASSQTPLASYNEQFF,TGTGCCAGCAGCCAAACCCCACTAGCGAGTTACAATGAGCAGTTCTTC
TRBJ1-5,TRBV5-5,NA,NA,CASRPGVGNQPQHF,TGTGCCAGCAGACCGGGAGTTGGAAATCAGCCCCAGCATTTT
TRBJ2-7,TRBV6-1,NA,NA,CASSEPAAYEQYF,TGTGCCAGCAGTGAACCAGCTGCCTACGAGCAGTACTTC
TRBJ2-7,TRBV5-6,TRBD2,NA,CASNKLAAYEQYF,TGTGCCAGCAACAAACTAGCGGCCTACGAGCAGTACTTC
TRBJ2-1,TRBV18,NA,NA,CASSLARSYNEQFF,TGTGCCAGCTCATTAGCCAGGAGTTACAATGAGCAGTTCTTC
TRBJ2-7,TRBV10-2,NA,NA,CASSEKRQAYEQYF,TGCGCCAGCAGTGAAAAGAGGCAAGCCTACGAGCAGTACTTC
TRBJ2-7,TRBV6-5,TRBD2,few,CATSLLAEASYEQYF,TGTGCCACCTCTCTCCTAGCGGAGGCCTCCTACGAGCAGTACTTC
TRBJ1-6,TRBV2,TRBD1,NA,CASRSDRAVDNSPLHF,TGTGCCAGCAGATCGGACAGGGCCGTAGATAATTCACCCCTCCACTTT
TRBJ1-1,TRBV28,NA,NA,CASNRQGNTEAFF,TGTGCCAGTAACCGTCAGGGGAACACTGAAGCTTTCTTT
TRBJ2-2,TRBV28,NA,NA,CASSLARINTGELFF,TGTGCCAGCAGTTTAGCCAGGATTAACACCGGGGAGCTGTTTTTT
TRBJ2-1,TRBV4-1,NA,NA,CASSQEVGEQFF,TGCGCCAGCAGCCAAGAAGTCGGTGAGCAGTTCTTC
TRBJ2-5,TRBV18,NA,NA,CASSSDYGGETQYF,TGTGCCAGCTCATCCGACTACGGGGGAGAGACCCAGTACTTC
TRBJ1-1,TRBV2,NA,NA,CASRAQGVGTEAFF,TGTGCCAGCAGGGCGCAGGGTGTGGGCACTGAAGCTTTCTTT